This TCR beta chain emerged from a study of OX40 agonist ivuxolimab in advanced cancers. Study at large: With a range of roughly 20 to 85, age averaged roughly 61 years, and 65% to 90% were male. Antecedent anti-PD-1, anti-PD-L1 or anti-CTLA-4 therapy was permissible, with 30% to 50% having received some.

Remarks on this clone: Its antigen is unidentified.

A history of autoimmune disease or systemic immunosuppression excluded patients. The germline V gene has CDR1 MNHEY and CDR2 SMNVEV (reference sequence). Trimming at V came to 3 bases and at J to 0 bases, leaving 3 bases not matched to a gene. This CDR3 spans 15 amino acids. Sequencing used immunoSEQ multiplex PCR; TCRdb keeps in-frame clones, though not all of them. The sample has 50,000 to 55,000 clones, approximately 90% seen once. Whole-study findings and limits: There were, on average, more expanded clones in CD8+ T cells than in CD4+.

The clonotype originates from an adult with an advanced solid tumor such as melanoma, head and neck, liver or kidney cancer. The sample here was CD4+ or CD8+ T cells sorted from blood, taken in a trial of the OX40 agonist ivuxolimab. V and J are TRBV27 and TRBJ2-3, with 7 positions matching TRBD2. The CDR3 region is CASSFSGSSTDTQYF. In nucleotides, the CDR3 is TGTGCCAGCAGTTTTAGCGGGTCCAGCACAGATACGCAGTATTTT.